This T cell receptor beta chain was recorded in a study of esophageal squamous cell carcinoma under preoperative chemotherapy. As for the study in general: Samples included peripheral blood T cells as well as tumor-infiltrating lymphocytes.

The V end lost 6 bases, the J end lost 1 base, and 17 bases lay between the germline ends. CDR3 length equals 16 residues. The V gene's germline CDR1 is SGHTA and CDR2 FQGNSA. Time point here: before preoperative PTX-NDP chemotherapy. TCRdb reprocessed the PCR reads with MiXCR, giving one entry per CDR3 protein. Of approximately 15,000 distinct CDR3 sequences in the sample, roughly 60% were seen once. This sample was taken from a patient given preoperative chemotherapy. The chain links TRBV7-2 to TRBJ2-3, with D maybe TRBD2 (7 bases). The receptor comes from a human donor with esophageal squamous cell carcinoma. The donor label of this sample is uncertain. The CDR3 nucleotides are TGTGCCAGCAGGGCGCGAGGGGGGGGGGGCACAGATACGCAGTATTTT. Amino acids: CASRARGGGGTDTQYF.